The source of this TCR beta chain is a study of T cell clones after liver transplantation. On the study more broadly: Third-party-reactive TCRbeta sequences from pre-transplant mixed lymphocyte reactions served as antigen-independent comparators. Three of eight recipients were HCV-positive; others had non-autoimmune, non-viral indications.

Unstimulated PBMCs were sorted into CD3+CD4+ and CD3+CD8+ populations. The V gene lost 0 bases and the J gene lost 7 bases, with 16 bases spanning the gap. This CDR3 is built from 15 residues. Germline values: CDR1 SGHRS, CDR2 YFSETQ. Only in-frame clones appear in the TCRdb table, and some are missing; sequencing was by immunoSEQ multiplex PCR. The repertoire consists of about 72,000 clones, with roughly nine tenths occurring once and the leading ten covering 2% to 3%. The V and J genes are TRBV5-1 and TRBJ2-5; tentatively, D is TRBD2 (6 bases). The source material was CD4+ T cells from blood, sampled before liver transplant. This TCR was recovered from a human donor who received a liver transplant. The CDR3 reads CASSLEGDRESTQYF. The CDR3 DNA reads as TGCGCCAGCAGCTTGGAGGGAGACCGGGAGTCGACCCAGTACTTC.